Described below is a single T cell receptor beta chain sequence and its context. The data stem from a study of CXCR3-negative and CXCR3-positive naive CD8 T cells. The libraries of TRB cDNA were constructed through 5' RACE using UMI labels. TCRdb re-called the 5' RACE reads, yielding one record per CDR3 amino acid sequence without DNA. This sample contains 100,000 to 150,000 distinct CDR3 sequences. The CDR3 length is 13 residues. Germline CDR1 is DFQATT and CDR2 is SNEGSKA (reference sequence). This TCR derives from a human donor in good health. Some clones in this sample may be carry-over from other donors' samples. V and J are TRBV20-1 and TRBJ1-1. Material for sequencing was naive CXCR3- CD8+ T cells from blood. Subset reported: CD45RO-CCR7+CD27+CD95- naive CD8+ T cells lacking CXCR3 (TNR3-). The chain's CDR3 is CSARDVGNTEAFF.